These 10 T cell receptor beta chains originate from one sample sequenced in a study of technical replicates of blood from several donors. Clones were sequenced by immunoSEQ multiplex PCR, and TCRdb holds only the in-frame ones, with some missing. The repertoire includes 75,000 to 100,000 clones, just under 95% of them detected once, and 0.25% sits in the top ten. Material: T cells isolated from PBMCs. The receptors were sampled from a human donor in good health.

This chain links TRBV5-1 with TRBJ2-7, with 8 bases that match TRBD1. The CDR3 loop spans 17 amino acids. Germline CDR1 reads SGHRS; CDR2 reads YFSETQ. V lost 4 bases and J lost 4; bases outside the gene matches: 16. This CDR3 is CASSIQSPGQGGYEQYF. The CDR3, as DNA: TGCGCCAGCAGCATCCAATCCCCAGGACAGGGCGGGTACGAGCAGTACTTC.

The chain has TRBV27 and TRBJ2-3; 7 bases are shared with TRBD2. The CDR3 is 16 amino acids. Losses at the gene ends were 4 bases for V and 0 bases for J; bases not matched to a gene: 7. The germline V gene encodes CDR1 MNHEY and CDR2 SMNVEV (reference sequence). CDR3 DNA: TGTGCCAGCAGTTCCAAGCGGGGATATAGCACAGATACGCAGTATTTT. It codes for CASSSKRGYSTDTQYF.

The V and J genes are TRBV4-1 and TRBJ2-2; D unclear. Germline assignment: CDR1 MGHRA and CDR2 YSYEKL. This CDR3 has 15 residues. Trimming pared 4 bases from V and 1 base from J, leaving 10 bases between. The CDR3 sequence: CASSPTRGNTGELFF. The CDR3, as DNA: TGCGCCAGCAGCCCCACTCGCGGGAACACCGGGGAGCTGTTTTTT.

V usage is TRBV7-9 and J usage is TRBJ1-1, with TRBD1 matching over 8 bases. Trimming took 5 bases from V and 9 from J; bases not matched to a gene: 5. This CDR3 has 12 amino acids. Per the germline V gene, CDR1 is SEHNR and CDR2 is FQNEAQ (reference sequence). CDR3 sequence reads: CASSPRQGQAFF. CDR3 DNA: TGTGCCAGCAGCCCACGACAGGGGCAAGCTTTCTTT.

The rearrangement uses TRBV19 and TRBJ2-1, with 12 bases lining up with TRBD2. V dropped 6 bases and J dropped 0; count of bases not matched to a gene: 3. The CDR3 is 16 amino acids. Germline V CDR1 and CDR2: LNHDA, SQIVND (reference sequence). In nucleotides, the CDR3 is TGTGCCAGTAGCGGACTAGCGGGGCGCTCCTACAATGAGCAGTTCTTC. Translation gives CASSGLAGRSYNEQFF.

The V and J genes are TRBV28 and TRBJ1-2, with 12 bases fitting TRBD1. The trim removed 3 bases at V and 4 bases at J, leaving 6 bases unmatched. CDR1 is MDHEN and CDR2 is SYDVKM in the germline V gene. The CDR3 runs to 16 residues. CDR3 amino acids: CASSLTGTGGLYGYTF. CDR3 nucleotide sequence: TGTGCCAGCAGTTTGACCGGGACAGGGGGCCTCTATGGCTACACCTTC.

V is TRBV6-6 and J is TRBJ2-5; no clear D gene. In germline, CDR1 is MNHNY, CDR2 SVGAGI (reference sequence). V lost 6 bases to trimming and J lost 4 bases, with 9 bases between them. CDR3 length equals 12 residues. The CDR3 sequence is CASSQRRETQYF. CDR3 sequence (DNA): TGTGCCAGCAGCCAAAGGAGAGAGACCCAGTACTTC.

The chain employs TRBV29-1 and TRBJ2-7, with a tentative D call TRBD2 (5 bases). This CDR3 comprises 12 residues. V gave up 7 bases and J gave up 3 bases, with 13 bases separating them. Per the germline V gene, CDR1 is SQVTM and CDR2 is ANQGSEA. The DNA of the CDR3 is TGCAGCGCCCAAGAGGGAAACTACGAGCAGTACTTC. It is translated as CSAQEGNYEQYF.

The chain is built from TRBV9 and TRBJ1-2; no clear D. V gave up 0 bases and J gave up 4 bases, with 13 bases separating them. Germline-derived CDR1 and CDR2 are SGDLS and YYNGEE. The CDR3 runs 15 residues. The CDR3 loop is CASSVEGLGVYGYTF. CDR3 in DNA: TGTGCCAGCAGCGTAGAAGGGCTGGGAGTCTATGGCTACACCTTC. The whole variable domain, remainder taken from reference TRBV9 and TRBJ1-2, is DSGVTQTPKHLITATGQRVTLRCSPRSGDLSVYWYQQSLDQGLQFLIQYYNGEERAKGNILERFSAQQFPDLHSELNLSSLELGDSALYFCASSVEGLGVYGYTFGSGTRLTVV.

This clone came up once. The chain combines TRBV15 with TRBJ2-4, with D possibly matching TRBD2 (6 bases). V dropped 0 bases and J dropped 8 bases, with 11 bases sitting between them. From germline, CDR1 is LNHNV and CDR2 YYDKDF (reference sequence). The CDR3 contains 14 residues. DNA for the CDR3: TGTGCCACCAGCAGAGATGGCAGGGAGGACATTCAGTACTTC. Translated: CATSRDGREDIQYF. Complete variable domain (other parts from reference TRBV15 and TRBJ2-4): DAMVIQNPRYQVTQFGKPVTLSCSQTLNHNVMYWYQQKSSQAPKLLFHYYDKDFNNEADTPDNFQSRRPNTSFCFLDIRSPGLGDTAMYLCATSRDGREDIQYFGAGTRLSVL.